The 23 T cell receptor beta chains below all came from one sample that was sequenced in a study of blood T cell repertoires in COVID-19. Measured with immunoSEQ multiplex PCR; TCRdb has only the in-frame clones, and not every one. The sample consists of 300,000 to 400,000 clones, about 89% of them appearing once. The sample consisted of peripheral blood. Receptors originate from a woman between 50 and 59 years old with COVID-19, enrolled during active disease.

The chain joins TRBV30 to TRBJ2-1, with a tentative D call TRBD2 (5 bases). Germline V gene data show CDR1 as GTSNPN and CDR2 as SVGIG (reference sequence). The CDR3 spans 16 residues. V lost 0 bases, J lost 2 bases, and 14 bases lay in between. The CDR3 nucleotides read TGTGCCTGGAGTGTGATAACGGGAAGGGCCTACAATGAGCAGTTCTTC. It codes for CAWSVITGRAYNEQFF.

The chain has TRBV2 and TRBJ1-1; D may be TRBD1 (6 bases). The V gene lost 7 bases and the J gene lost 3 bases, with 12 bases spanning the gap. Germline-derived CDR1 and CDR2 are SNHLY and FYNNEI. CDR3 length: 13 amino acids. CDR3 bases: TGTGCCAGCATGGACAGTACCTACACTGAAGCTTTCTTT. Protein product: CASMDSTYTEAFF.

The V gene is TRBV24-1, the J gene TRBJ1-5; 8 nucleotides agree with TRBD1. CDR3 size: 24 residues. CDR1 and CDR2 (germline): KGHDR, SFDVKD. V shed 3 bases, J shed 4 bases, and the junction held 31 bases outside the gene matches. The CDR3 loop is CATSDVTGTGAAKVPDRRNQPQHF. The DNA for the CDR3 is TGTGCCACCAGTGATGTGACCGGGACAGGTGCCGCCAAAGTGCCGGACCGACGAAATCAGCCCCAGCATTTT.

This rearrangement joins TRBV4-3 to TRBJ2-6; 8 bases are shared with TRBD1. After removal of 1 base from V and 0 bases from J, the junction contained 2 bases not matched to a gene. The CDR3 runs to 17 residues. The germline CDR1 and CDR2 sequences are LGHNA and YSLEER. The CDR3 loop is CASSQGTGYSGANVLTF. As DNA, the CDR3 is TGCGCCAGCAGCCAAGGGACAGGGTACTCTGGGGCCAACGTCCTGACTTTC.

The chain couples TRBV4-1 to TRBJ2-2; 12 positions agree with TRBD2. Looked up from germline, CDR1 is MGHRA and CDR2 is YSYEKL. The CDR3 has 17 residues. V shed 3 bases, J shed 7 bases, and the junction held 9 bases outside the gene matches. Here the CDR3 DNA reads TGCGCCAGCAGCCATCTCGGACTAGCGGGAAAAAACGGGGAGCTGTTTTTT. Translating gives CASSHLGLAGKNGELFF.

This clone was seen only a few times. CDR3 region: CASSLVFDRSSYEQYF. The CDR3 DNA reads as TGTGCCAGCAGCTTAGTGTTTGACAGGAGCTCCTACGAGCAGTACTTC. The rearrangement uses TRBV7-2 and TRBJ2-7; TRBD1 is a possible D gene (6 bases). There are 16 residues in the CDR3. CDR1 SGHTA and CDR2 FQGNSA come from the germline V gene. V lost 1 base and J 0 bases, leaving 13 bases between the germline ends.

This chain joins TRBV9 and TRBJ1-2; 8 bases are a match to TRBD1. The germline gives CDR1 SGDLS, CDR2 YYNGEE. With 1 base clipped from V and 2 bases from J, the junction kept 1 base outside the gene matches. The CDR3 is 14 residues long. In DNA form, the CDR3 reads TGTGCCAGCAGCGTACAGGGGGCGAACTATGGCTACACCTTC. Translated: CASSVQGANYGYTF.

The chain links TRBV6-5 to TRBJ1-3; no firm D call. CDR1 and CDR2 (germline): MNHEY, SVGAGI. This CDR3 has 13 amino acids. V lost 7 bases, J lost 2 bases, and 9 bases lay in between. The CDR3 nucleotides are TGTGCCAGCACCCCTCCGGCTGGAAACACCATATATTTT. It is translated as CASTPPAGNTIYF.

CDR3 protein: CASSPSLASTDTQYF. The DNA for the CDR3 is TGTGCCAGCTCACCAAGCCTAGCTAGCACAGATACGCAGTATTTT. The chain combines TRBV18 with TRBJ2-3, with a tentative D call TRBD2 (5 bases). V dropped 2 bases and J dropped 0 bases, with 9 bases sitting between them. The germline gives CDR1 KGHSH, CDR2 LQKENI. The CDR3 is 15 residues long.

The chain employs TRBV6-5 and TRBJ2-1, with 10 bases that match TRBD2. Germline CDR1 and CDR2: MNHEY and SVGAGI. The trim removed 0 bases at V and 7 bases at J, leaving 6 bases unmatched. CDR3 length: 16 amino acids. CDR3 residues: CASSYSAGGPRNEQFF. The CDR3 bases are TGTGCCAGCAGTTACTCAGCGGGAGGGCCGCGGAATGAGCAGTTCTTC.

In nucleotides, the CDR3 is TGCAGCGCCGGGACAGTGTTCGTAGGTGAGCAGTTCTTC. Translating it yields CSAGTVFVGEQFF. The chain employs TRBV29-1 and TRBJ2-1, with 7 nucleotides matching TRBD1. The length of the CDR3 is 13 residues. The V gene's germline CDR1 is SQVTM and CDR2 ANQGSEA. V lost 7 bases and J lost 9; bases outside the gene matches: 12.

The chain carries TRBV4-1 and TRBJ2-1; 7 positions match TRBD2. V trimming: 2 bases; J trimming: 6 bases; junction bases outside the gene matches: 4. The CDR3 is 14 amino acids. Germline CDR1 reads MGHRA; CDR2 reads YSYEKL. CDR3 DNA: TGCGCCAGCAGCCAACCGAGCGGGACCAATGAGCAGTTCTTC. Translating it yields CASSQPSGTNEQFF.

The chain links TRBV24-1 to TRBJ2-1; 15 bases are shared with TRBD2. The V gene end was trimmed by 3 bases and the J gene end by 4 bases; junction bases not matched to a gene: 9. CDR3 length: 19 amino acids. Germline V gene data show CDR1 as KGHDR and CDR2 as SFDVKD. CDR3 in amino acids: CATSDHSGLAGGGYNEQFF. The CDR3 DNA sequence: TGTGCCACCAGTGATCACTCGGGACTAGCGGGAGGAGGGTACAATGAGCAGTTCTTC.

The rearrangement joins TRBV24-1 to TRBJ2-7; TRBD1 matches 7 bases. V was pared by 12 bases and J by 1 base, with 5 bases of the junction left unmatched. This CDR3 is 12 amino acids long. Germline-derived CDR1 and CDR2 are KGHDR and SFDVKD. The CDR3 loop reads CASEGQSYEQYF. CDR3 coding DNA: TGTGCCTCCGAGGGACAGTCCTACGAGCAGTACTTC.

This rearrangement joins TRBV29-1 to TRBJ1-3; D remains ambiguous. Germline CDR1 is SQVTM and CDR2 is ANQGSEA. This CDR3 comprises 14 residues. Trimming shortened V by 4 bases and J by 0 bases, and 10 bases separated the two germline ends. CDR3: CSVAPTDSGNTIYF. The CDR3 region has the DNA TGCAGCGTTGCCCCTACCGACTCTGGAAACACCATATATTTT.

The chain joins TRBV5-6 to TRBJ2-2; 7 positions agree with TRBD1. This CDR3 contains 19 residues. V trimming: 4 bases; J trimming: 5 bases; junction bases outside the gene matches: 20. Germline V CDR1 and CDR2: SGHDT, YYEEEE. In nucleotides, the CDR3 is TGTGCCAGCAGCCTTTCGATCAGGGGGTCGATGGTGTGGACCGGGGAGCTGTTTTTT. Amino acid sequence: CASSLSIRGSMVWTGELFF.

The genes are TRBV7-9 and TRBJ2-5; 7 nucleotides agree with TRBD2. Germline CDR1 and CDR2: SEHNR and FQNEAQ (reference sequence). V dropped 5 bases and J dropped 0; count of bases not matched to a gene: 9. CDR3 length equals 16 residues. Here the CDR3 DNA reads TGTGCCAGCAGCACTGGGACTATCCAGTACCAAGAGACCCAGTACTTC. It yields the protein CASSTGTIQYQETQYF.

This chain uses TRBV2 with TRBJ1-6; maybe TRBD1 (6 bases). This CDR3 is built from 14 residues. Germline V CDR1 and CDR2: SNHLY, FYNNEI. Between the trimmed V and J ends, which lost 4 bases and 7 bases, there was a span of 11 bases. CDR3 nucleotide sequence: TGTGCCAGCAGTGGCAGGGGACCGAATTCACCCCTCCACTTT. This gives the protein CASSGRGPNSPLHF.

J is TRBJ2-7 and V is TRBV4-3; the D gene is possibly TRBD2 (5 bases). The CDR3 runs 16 residues. V gave up 0 bases and J gave up 7 bases, with 19 bases separating them. From germline, CDR1 is LGHNA and CDR2 YSLEER. CDR3 in DNA: TGCGCCAGCAGCCAAGAATTTTTCGCGGGTGTTGGGGAGCAGTACTTC. Translated: CASSQEFFAGVGEQYF.

The sample holds one count of this clone. V gene TRBV3-1 (or the pseudogene TRBV3-2) combines with J gene TRBJ2-7; weak D call: TRBD1 (6 bases). Germline V CDR1 and CDR2: LGHDT, YNNKEL (reference sequence). The CDR3 loop spans 14 amino acids. Deletions cut 2 bases from V and 0 bases from J, with 8 bases between. DNA for the CDR3: TGTGCCAGCAGCCAACAGGGGAACTCCTACGAGCAGTACTTC. Protein: CASSQQGNSYEQYF.

V gene TRBV6-2 or TRBV6-3 combines with J gene TRBJ2-3; 11 bases are a match to TRBD2. The CDR3 is made up of 17 amino acids. V dropped 2 bases and J dropped 4; count of bases not matched to a gene: 8. Germline CDR1 is MNHEY and CDR2 is SVGEGT. CDR3 in amino acids: CASSYPRLAGSPDTQYF. CDR3 DNA: TGTGCCAGCAGTTACCCAAGACTAGCGGGATCCCCAGATACGCAGTATTTT.

The chain links TRBV7-2 to TRBJ2-1; D is ambiguous. CDR1 SGHTA and CDR2 FQGNSA come from the germline V gene. This CDR3 has 15 amino acids. V was trimmed by 5 bases and J by 7 bases, leaving 18 bases between them. The CDR3 DNA reads TGTGCCAGCAGCATTAGTAGCCAAAGTTCTAATGAGCAGTTCTTC. This gives the protein CASSISSQSSNEQFF.

The chain combines TRBV27 with TRBJ1-2; D possibly corresponds to TRBD1 (6 bases). The germline gives CDR1 MNHEY, CDR2 SMNVEV (reference sequence). Trimming removed 5 bases at V and 4 bases at J, with 23 bases between. CDR3 size: 17 residues. The CDR3, as DNA: TGTGCCAGCAGTCCCCCGGCAACGACAGGTGACGTCTATGGCTACACCTTC. It is translated as CASSPPATTGDVYGYTF.